This TCR beta chain was sequenced for a study of neurological immune-mediated disorders. Time point described: longitudinal time-point 3. The unsorted libraries were made from 2 million PBMCs kept at -80 C. TCRdb recomputed calls from the 5' RACE reads with MiXCR, one row per CDR3 protein. The sample lists about 99,000 distinct CDR3 sequences, 9.5% to 14% seen once, with around 3.1% in the top ten. This clonotype showed up many times. With V trimmed by 6 bases and J by 2 bases, 5 bases remained unmatched. The CDR3 consists of 15 residues. CDR1 and CDR2 (germline): MDHEN, SYDVKM. Material: PBMCs. This chain uses TRBV28 with TRBJ2-2; the match to TRBD2 covers 8 bases. The sequence was obtained from a female donor with HTLV-1-associated myelopathy (HAM/TSP). The CDR3, as DNA: TGTGCCAGCAGACCCGCGGGGGGCAACACCGGGGAGCTGTTTTTT. Translating gives CASRPAGGNTGELFF.